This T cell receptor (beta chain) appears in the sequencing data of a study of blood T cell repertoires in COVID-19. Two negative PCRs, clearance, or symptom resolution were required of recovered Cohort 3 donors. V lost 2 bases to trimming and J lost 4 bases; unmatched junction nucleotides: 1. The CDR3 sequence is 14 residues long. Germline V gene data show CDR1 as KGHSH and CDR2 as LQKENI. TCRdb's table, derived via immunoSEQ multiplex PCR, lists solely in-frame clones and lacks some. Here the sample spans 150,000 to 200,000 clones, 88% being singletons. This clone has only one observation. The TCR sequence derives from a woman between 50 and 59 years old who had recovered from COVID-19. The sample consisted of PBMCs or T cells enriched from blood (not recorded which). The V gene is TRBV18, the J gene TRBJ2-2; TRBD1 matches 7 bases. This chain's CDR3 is CASSPGTVTGELFF. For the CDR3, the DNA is TGTGCCAGCTCACCAGGGACAGTCACCGGGGAGCTGTTTTTT.